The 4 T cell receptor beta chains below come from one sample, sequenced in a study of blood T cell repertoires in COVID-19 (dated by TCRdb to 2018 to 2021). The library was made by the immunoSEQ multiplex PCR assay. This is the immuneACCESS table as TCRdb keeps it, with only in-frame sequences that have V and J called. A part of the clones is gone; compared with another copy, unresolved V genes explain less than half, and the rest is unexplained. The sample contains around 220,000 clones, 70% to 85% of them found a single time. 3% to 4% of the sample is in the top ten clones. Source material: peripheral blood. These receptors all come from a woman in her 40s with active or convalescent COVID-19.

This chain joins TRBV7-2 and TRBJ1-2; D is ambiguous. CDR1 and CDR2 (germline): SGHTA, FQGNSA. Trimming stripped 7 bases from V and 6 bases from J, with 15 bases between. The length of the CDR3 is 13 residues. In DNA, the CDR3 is TGTGCCAGCATCATCGCGGGGAGAGATGGCTACACCTTC. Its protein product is CASIIAGRDGYTF.

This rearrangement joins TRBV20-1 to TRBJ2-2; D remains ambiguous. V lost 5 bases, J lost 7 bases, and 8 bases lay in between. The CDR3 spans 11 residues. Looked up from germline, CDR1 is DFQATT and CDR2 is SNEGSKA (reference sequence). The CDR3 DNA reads TGCAGTGCTCCAAGGAGCGGGGAGCTGTTTTTT. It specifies CSAPRSGELFF.

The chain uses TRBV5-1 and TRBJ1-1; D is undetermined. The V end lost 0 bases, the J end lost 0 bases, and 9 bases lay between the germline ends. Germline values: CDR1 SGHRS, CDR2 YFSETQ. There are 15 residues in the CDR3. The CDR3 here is CASSLGPGMNTEAFF. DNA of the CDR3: TGCGCCAGCAGCTTGGGGCCGGGGATGAACACTGAAGCTTTCTTT.

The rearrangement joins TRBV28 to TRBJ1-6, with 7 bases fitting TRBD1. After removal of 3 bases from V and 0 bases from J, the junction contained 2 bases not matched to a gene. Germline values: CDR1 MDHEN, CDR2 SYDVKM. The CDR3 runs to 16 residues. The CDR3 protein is CASSLPGGSYNSPLHF. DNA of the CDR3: TGTGCCAGCAGTTTGCCAGGGGGCTCCTATAATTCACCCCTCCACTTT.